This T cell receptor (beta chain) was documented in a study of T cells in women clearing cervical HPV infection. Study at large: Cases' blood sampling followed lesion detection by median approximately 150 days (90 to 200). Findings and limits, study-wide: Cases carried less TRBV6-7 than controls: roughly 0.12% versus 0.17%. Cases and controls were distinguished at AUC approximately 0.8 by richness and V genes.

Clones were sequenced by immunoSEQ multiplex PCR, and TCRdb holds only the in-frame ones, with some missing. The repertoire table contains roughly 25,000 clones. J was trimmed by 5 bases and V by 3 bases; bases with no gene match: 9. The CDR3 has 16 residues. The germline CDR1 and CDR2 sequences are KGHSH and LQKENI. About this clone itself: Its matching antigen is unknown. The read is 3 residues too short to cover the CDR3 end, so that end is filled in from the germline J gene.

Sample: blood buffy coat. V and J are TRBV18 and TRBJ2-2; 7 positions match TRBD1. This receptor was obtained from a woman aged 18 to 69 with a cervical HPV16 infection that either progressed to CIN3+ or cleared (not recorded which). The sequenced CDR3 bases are TGTGCCAGCTCACCCGCAGGGACAGCTTCAACCGGGGAG. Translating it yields CASSPAGTASTGE. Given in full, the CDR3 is CASSPAGTASTGELFF. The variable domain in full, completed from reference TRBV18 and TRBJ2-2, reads NAGVMQNPRHLVRRRGQEARLRCSPMKGHSHVYWYRQLPEEGLKFMVYLQKENIIDESGMPKERFSAEFPKEGPSILRIQQVVRGDSAAYFCASSPAGTASTGELFFGEGSRLTVL.